Included here is one T cell receptor beta chain sequence, with context. Researchers ran the PCR with 60 Vbeta and 13 Jbeta primers. This table comes from immunoSEQ multiplex PCR, and its TCRdb copy is limited to in-frame clones, with some not included. Here the sample spans about 160,000 clones, 68% being singletons. The data stem from a study of cytomegalovirus exposure and HLA in healthy donors. V lost 3 bases, J lost 11 bases, and 13 bases stayed unmatched. CDR1 and CDR2 (germline): SGHNT, YYREEE (reference sequence). The CDR3 is made up of 14 amino acids. J is TRBJ2-5 and V is TRBV5-4; 7 bases map to TRBD1. This TCR was sampled from a woman aged 40 to 50 in good health and CMV-seropositive. Sequencing was carried out using PBMCs. The CDR3 protein is CASSSGQVVGEQYF. The CDR3 DNA reads TGTGCCAGCAGCTCCGGACAGGTCGTAGGGGAGCAGTACTTC.